The 13 T cell receptor beta chains below come from one sample, sequenced in a study of glioma-infiltrating T cells. Amplification of TCR alpha and beta CDR3 regions from RNA used iRepertoire nested multiplex PCR. TCRdb fed the multiplex PCR reads into MiXCR, producing one record per CDR3 protein. The repertoire holds roughly 100,000 distinct CDR3 sequences, with about 30% as singletons. The sample comprised glioma tissue, nonneoplastic brain tissue, or PBMCs (not recorded which). These receptors came from a human donor with low-grade glioma or glioblastoma, undergoing nonglioma brain surgery, or in good health (not recorded which).

The CDR3 loop reads CASTAGTAIEAFF. The CDR3 nucleotides are TGTGCCAGTACCGCGGGGACAGCGATTGAAGCTTTCTTT. The chain has TRBV19 and TRBJ1-1; TRBD1 matches 7 bases. V shed 7 bases, J shed 7 bases, and the junction held 9 bases outside the gene matches. This CDR3 spans 13 amino acids. Germline CDR1 and CDR2: LNHDA and SQIVND (reference sequence). Variable domain in full (rest from reference TRBV19 and TRBJ1-1): DGGITQSPKYLFRKEGQNVTLSCEQNLNHDAMYWYRQDPGQGLRLIYYSQIVNDFQKGDIAEGYSVSREKKESFPLTVTSAQKNPTAFYLCASTAGTAIEAFFGQGTRLTVV.

With regard to this clonotype: This sequence may be a read error, since a much larger clone differs from it by one base. The rearrangement joins TRBV27 to TRBJ1-5, with D uncertain. V was shortened by 2 bases and J by 3 bases, with 11 bases between the two germline ends. The CDR3 runs 15 residues. Germline V gene data show CDR1 as MNHEY and CDR2 as SMNVEV (reference sequence). The CDR3 region has the DNA TGTGCCAGCAGTTTAGACGGGTCTCTCAATCAGCCCCAGCATTTT. Translation gives CASSLDGSLNQPQHF.

The CDR3 DNA reads as TGTGCCATCAGTCACAGGGTTGAGGACACCATATATTTT. Protein: CAISHRVEDTIYF. The rearrangement uses TRBV10-3 and TRBJ1-3, with D tentatively TRBD1 (6 bases). This CDR3 contains 13 residues. Germline-derived CDR1 and CDR2 are ENHRY and SYGVKD. The germline V and J ends were trimmed by 5 bases and 8 bases, with 13 bases remaining between them.

This clonotype is labeled large. The chain employs TRBV20-1 and TRBJ1-3; D is unclear. V was shortened by 1 base and J by 6 bases, with 13 bases between the two germline ends. Germline CDR1 reads DFQATT; CDR2 reads SNEGSKA (reference sequence). The CDR3 is made up of 14 amino acids. The CDR3 DNA sequence: TGCAGTGCTAGAGCCGAACAGAAAATAAACACCATATATTTT. It translates to CSARAEQKINTIYF.

Comment on this clonotype: This could be a read error, since a much larger clone is one nucleotide away. DNA for the CDR3: TGTGCCATCAGTCCCTTCGACAGTAGGATTCACTATGGCTACACCTTC. Amino acids: CAISPFDSRIHYGYTF. This chain connects TRBV10-3 to TRBJ1-2; D is perhaps TRBD1 (5 bases). The V end lost 5 bases, the J end lost 3 bases, and 19 bases lay between the germline ends. The CDR3 has 16 amino acids. Germline V gene sequence: CDR1 ENHRY, CDR2 SYGVKD.

This clonotype was seen repeatedly, ten times or more. J is TRBJ2-3 and V is TRBV20-1; 9 bases agree with TRBD2. Trimming cost V 1 base and J 3 bases; bases outside gene matches: 5. The CDR3 totals 15 residues. The V gene's germline CDR1 is DFQATT and CDR2 SNEGSKA (reference sequence). Here the CDR3 reads CSARVASGGTDTQYF. In DNA form, the CDR3 reads TGCAGTGCTAGAGTCGCGAGCGGGGGGACAGATACGCAGTATTTT.

This clonotype has at least ten counts. The V gene is TRBV6-6, the J gene TRBJ2-2; TRBD2 might be the D (5 bases). Trimming stripped 0 bases from V and 8 bases from J, with 7 bases between. This CDR3 is built from 13 residues. Germline-derived CDR1 and CDR2 are MNHNY and SVGAGI (reference sequence). CDR3: CASSYSGDGELFF. The CDR3 DNA reads as TGTGCCAGCAGTTACTCCGGGGATGGGGAGCTGTTTTTT.

A few counts support this clonotype. The chain uses TRBV9 and TRBJ2-7; D is possibly TRBD1 or TRBD2 (5 bases each). Trimming stripped 0 bases from V and 6 bases from J, with 16 bases between. The CDR3 length is 15 residues. CDR1 and CDR2 (germline): SGDLS, YYNGEE. CDR3 region: CASSVGDGAPLEQYF. The CDR3 DNA reads TGTGCCAGCAGCGTAGGGGACGGGGCGCCTCTCGAGCAGTACTTC.

Points on this clonotype: It is unclear where the CDR3 begins or ends on the DNA, so no DNA is shown, and the CDR3 is as TCRdb lists it. The chain combines TRBV25-1 with TRBJ1-1; the DNA was not used to check the table's D call, TRBD1. Germline assignment: CDR1 MGHDK and CDR2 SYGVNS. The CDR3 length is 21 residues, termini included. The CDR3 region is CASSFYICTLATGGGGTEAFF.

The V and J genes are TRBV7-2 and TRBJ2-1; 10 bases map to TRBD2. The CDR3 consists of 15 residues. Germline CDR1 is SGHTA and CDR2 is FQGNSA. V shed 1 base and J 9 bases; nucleotides not matched to a gene: 6. The CDR3: CASSLERGGRGEQFF. CDR3 nucleotides: TGTGCCAGCAGCTTAGAGCGGGGGGGCCGGGGTGAGCAGTTCTTC. Full variable domain (remainder filled in from reference TRBV7-2 and TRBJ2-1): GAGVSQSPSNKVTEKGKDVELRCDPISGHTALYWYRQSLGQGLEFLIYFQGNSAPDKSGLPSDRFSAERTGGSVSTLTIQRTQQEDSAVYLCASSLERGGRGEQFFGPGTRLTVL.

This clonotype was observed a single time. This clone may be a read error of a much larger clone one base away. The chain couples TRBV20-1 to TRBJ2-3; 8 bases are shared with TRBD2. Germline assignment: CDR1 DFQATT and CDR2 SNEGSKA (reference sequence). The CDR3 totals 13 residues. The CDR3 bases are TGCAGTTCGGGGGGGGCACTCACAGATATGCAGTATTTT. Amino acids: CSSGGALTDMQYF.

This clonotype was counted only a few times. This sequence joins TRBV30 and TRBJ1-1; the D gene is possibly TRBD1 (5 bases). Germline V gene sequence: CDR1 GTSNPN, CDR2 SVGIG (reference sequence). This CDR3 region has 11 residues. The V end lost 4 bases, the J end lost 7 bases, and 10 bases lay between the germline ends. The CDR3 reads CAWNRFSEAFF. The CDR3 bases are TGTGCCTGGAACAGGTTTAGTGAAGCTTTCTTT.

The sample holds one count of this clonotype. A much larger clonotype is one base distant, so this may be a read error. The V and J genes are TRBV7-9 and TRBJ2-7; D may be TRBD1 or TRBD2 (5 bases each). The DNA matches TRBJ2-1 better at its end, which makes the J call doubtful. The germline V gene encodes CDR1 SEHNR and CDR2 FQNEAQ (reference sequence). The CDR3 length is 13 residues. The chain's CDR3 is CASRAWVGDEQFF. DNA of the CDR3: TGTGCCAGCAGGGCTTGGGTTGGGGACGAGCAGTTCTTC.